This TCR beta chain emerged from a study of CD8+ T cells in alopecia areata (dated by TCRdb to 2016 to 2018). At the level of the whole study: Treated patients were enrolled in an open-label pilot trial of oral tofacitinib at 5 to 10 mg twice daily for moderate-to-severe alopecia areata. The study used high-throughput TCRbeta sequencing to examine T cell clonal expansion in alopecia areata, in both the C3H/HeJ mouse model and human patients. Tofacitinib was given for 6 to 18 months, followed by 6 months of follow-up off drug to assess delayed response and recurrence. Human TCRbeta sequencing covered scalp tissue and sorted CD4+ and CD8+ peripheral blood T cells from patchy and totalis/universalis alopecia areata patients and healthy controls. Tofacitinib-treated patients had biopsies at baseline and at 4 and 24 weeks of treatment, with a later scalp biopsy in several patients. Scalp clonality was compared among normal scalp (n=4), patchy alopecia areata scalp (n=8), and alopecia totalis/universalis scalp (n=8). Disease severity in treated patients was measured with the SALT score, which quantifies the percentage of affected scalp surface area. RNA came from the PAXgene miRNA kit for fixed scalp, the miRNeasy kit for PBMCs, and the RNeasy kit for mouse skin. TCRbeta CDR3 regions were amplified by immunoSEQ multiplex PCR using 35 Vbeta forward and 13 Jbeta reverse primers.

Overall study results and their limits: Lesional scalp, especially in alopecia totalis/universalis, showed higher clonality and more expanded CD8+ clones than normal scalp, suggesting antigenic drive. Tofacitinib significantly lowered scalp clonality and the number of expanded CD8+ clones among the top 100 scalp clones. Scalp TCR repertoire analysis is complicated because resident alphabeta T cells in normal human skin are also sequenced, whereas mouse skin is dominated by gammadelta T cells. TCR sequences shared between patients were less clear than in mice, possibly partly because of HLA diversity in the patient population. Because the treated cohort was small and had only one nonresponder, larger studies are needed to examine links between baseline CD8+ expansion and response. During tofacitinib treatment, many expanded lesional clones stuck around in both scalp and blood, and this persistence may partly explain why relapse happens after treatment is stopped.

What this sample's time point label stands for: around 22 weeks on oral tofacitinib. The label giving this sample's treatment or condition can be read as: oral pan-JAK inhibitor, 5-10 mg twice daily. Lesional scalp punch biopsies and peripheral blood were collected from alopecia areata patients. PBMCs were isolated by density centrifugation and stained for CD3, CD4 and CD8, and CD4+ and CD8+ T cells were sorted on a FACSAria. Of note for this clone: The clone's antigen remains unknown. No base quality information exists; no much larger clone differs at one position.

Library construction relied on the immunoSEQ multiplex PCR assay. For TCR sequencing, RNA was extracted from every sample and reverse transcribed into cDNA to serve as template. SuperScript III was used for first-strand cDNA synthesis, primed with a 2:1 mix of oligo-dT and random hexamers. A synthetic immune receptor repertoire was used to assess amplification bias, and residual bias was removed computationally. In the source study's methods: Raw reads were preprocessed to remove errors, and CDR3 was defined according to IMGT conventions as the region from the conserved cysteine to phenylalanine. Clonality was computed by normalizing Shannon entropy by log2 of the number of productive unique TCRs and subtracting the result from 1. Scalp TCRbeta sequences were cross-referenced with sorted blood CD4 and CD8 repertoires so that the CD4 or CD8 identity of scalp clones could be inferred. This immuneACCESS table, as held by TCRdb, lists in-frame sequences with V and J called but not all clones. Of the missing ones, under half trace to an unresolved V gene in checked studies; the others have no known cause. V and J calls and clone size follow that table, whereas D and trimming were derived from the DNA. This sample comprises some 180,000 clones, approximately 55% of them detected only once. 9.5% to 14% of the sample comes from the top ten.

This clonotype originated in a human donor with alopecia areata. The source was CD8+ T cells sorted from blood, collected at week 24, from a patient treated with tofacitinib.

The bases read TGTGCCAGCAGCTTATCATCCGCCTACGAGCAGTACTTC. This gives the protein CASSLSSAYEQYF. The V and J segments used are TRBV7-9 and TRBJ2-7, with an unclear D gene assignment. V is shortened by 2 bases, J by 2 bases, and the region joining them spans 7 bases. The CDR3 runs 13 amino acids, cysteine and phenylalanine included. The read is trimmed to its CDR3 DNA, 39 bases read in frame from base 1. Per the germline V gene (reference sequence), SEHNR is the CDR1 and FQNEAQ is the CDR2.